The 4 T cell receptor beta chains presented below share a single source sample, sequenced in a study of chronic HIV infection and antiretroviral therapy. TCRdb passed the 5' RACE reads through MiXCR, listing each CDR3 protein once. The sample records tens of thousands of distinct CDR3 sequences, 7% to 10% being singletons. The material sequenced was peripheral blood. These TCRs come from an adult who had HIV and had not received antiretroviral therapy, or was an uninfected healthy control (not recorded which).

This clonotype was picked up many times. The chain uses TRBV20-1 and TRBJ2-7, with D tentatively TRBD1 (7 bases). Per germline, CDR1 DFQATT and CDR2 SNEGSKA (reference sequence). The CDR3 runs 14 residues. V lost 3 bases and J lost 5, with 17 bases in between. CDR3 nucleotide sequence: TGCAGTGCTAGTGAGGGACTCGACAGGGACGAGCAGTACTTC. The encoded protein is CSASEGLDRDEQYF.

In this sample, this clonotype turned up many times. This chain links TRBV28 with TRBJ2-5, with TRBD2 matching 16 bases. Trimming removed 5 bases from V and 5 bases from J; junction bases left unmatched: 8. CDR3 length equals 17 residues. CDR1 MDHEN and CDR2 SYDVKM come from the germline V gene. The CDR3 coding sequence is TGTGCCAGCAGTCCGCCGGGACTAGCGGGAGGGTGGGAGACCCAGTACTTC. Amino acids: CASSPPGLAGGWETQYF. The entire variable domain, with the rest obtained from reference TRBV28 and TRBJ2-5, is as follows: DVKVTQSSRYLVKRTGEKVFLECVQDMDHENMFWYRQDPGLGLRLIYFSYDVKMKEKGDIPEGYSVSREKKERFSLILESASTNQTSMYLCASSPPGLAGGWETQYFGPGTRLLVL.

This clonotype was seen many times. Written as DNA, the CDR3 is TGTGCCAGCAGTCGGACTAGCGGGACGCCCACAGATACGCAGTATTTT. This gives the protein CASSRTSGTPTDTQYF. J is TRBJ2-3 and V is TRBV14, with 12 nucleotides matching TRBD2. J gave up 2 bases and V 6 bases, and 6 bases lay outside the gene matches. From germline, CDR1 is SGHDN and CDR2 FVKESK. The CDR3 loop spans 16 amino acids. Filled out from reference TRBV14 and TRBJ2-3, the complete variable domain reads EAGVTQFPSHSVIEKGQTVTLRCDPISGHDNLYWYRRVMGKEIKFLLHFVKESKQDESGMPNNRFLAERTGGTYSTLKVQPAELEDSGVYFCASSRTSGTPTDTQYFGPGTRLTVL.

In this sample, this clonotype turned up a few times. This sequence joins TRBV12-3 or TRBV12-4 and TRBJ1-1, with D possibly matching TRBD1 (5 bases). The CDR3 covers 13 residues. V gave up 7 bases and J gave up 6 bases, with 15 bases separating them. The CDR3 reads CASTLRAGSEAFF. The CDR3 DNA sequence: TGTGCCAGCACCCTACGGGCAGGGTCTGAAGCTTTCTTT.